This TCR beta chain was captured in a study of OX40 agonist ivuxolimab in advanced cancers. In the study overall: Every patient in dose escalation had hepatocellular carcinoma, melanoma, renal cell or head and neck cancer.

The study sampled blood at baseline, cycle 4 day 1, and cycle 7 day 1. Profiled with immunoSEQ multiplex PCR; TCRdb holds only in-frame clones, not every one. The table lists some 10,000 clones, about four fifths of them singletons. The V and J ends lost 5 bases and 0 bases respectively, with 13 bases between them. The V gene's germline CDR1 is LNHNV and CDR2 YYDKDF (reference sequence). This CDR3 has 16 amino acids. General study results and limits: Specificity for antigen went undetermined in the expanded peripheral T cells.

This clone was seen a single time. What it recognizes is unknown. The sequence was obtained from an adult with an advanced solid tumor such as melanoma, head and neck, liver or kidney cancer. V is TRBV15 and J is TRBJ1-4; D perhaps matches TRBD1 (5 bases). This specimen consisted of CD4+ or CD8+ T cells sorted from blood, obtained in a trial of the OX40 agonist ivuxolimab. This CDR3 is CATSDEQVSTNEKLFF. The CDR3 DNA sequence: TGTGCCACCAGCGATGAACAGGTTTCAACTAATGAAAAACTGTTTTTT.